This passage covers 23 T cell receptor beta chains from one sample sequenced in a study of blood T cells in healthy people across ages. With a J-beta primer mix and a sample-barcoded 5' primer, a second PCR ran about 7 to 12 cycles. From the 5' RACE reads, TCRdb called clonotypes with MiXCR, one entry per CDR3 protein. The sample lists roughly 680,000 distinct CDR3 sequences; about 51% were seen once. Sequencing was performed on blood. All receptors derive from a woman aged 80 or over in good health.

The CDR3, as DNA: TGTGCCAGCACCCGCTTGTGGAGGGAGCCCAGGGATACGCAGTATTTT. Translation: CASTRLWREPRDTQYF. V and J are TRBV5-6 and TRBJ2-3; D is possibly TRBD2 (6 bases). V was shortened by 6 bases and J by 6 bases, with 23 bases between the two germline ends. Germline V lookup: CDR1 SGHDT, CDR2 YYEEEE. The CDR3 is 16 residues long.

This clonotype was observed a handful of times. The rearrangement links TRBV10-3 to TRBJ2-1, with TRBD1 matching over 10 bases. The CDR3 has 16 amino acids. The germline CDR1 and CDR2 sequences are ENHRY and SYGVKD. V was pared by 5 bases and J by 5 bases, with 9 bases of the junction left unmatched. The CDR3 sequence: CAISLPTGGFDNEQFF. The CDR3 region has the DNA TGTGCCATCAGTCTTCCGACAGGGGGCTTTGACAATGAGCAGTTCTTC.

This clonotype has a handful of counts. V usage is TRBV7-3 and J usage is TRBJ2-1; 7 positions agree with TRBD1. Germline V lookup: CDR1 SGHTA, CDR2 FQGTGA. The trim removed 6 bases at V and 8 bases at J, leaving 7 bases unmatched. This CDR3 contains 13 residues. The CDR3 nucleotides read TGTGCCAGCAGTGTTACAGGGGACCATGAGCAGTTCTTC. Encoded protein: CASSVTGDHEQFF.

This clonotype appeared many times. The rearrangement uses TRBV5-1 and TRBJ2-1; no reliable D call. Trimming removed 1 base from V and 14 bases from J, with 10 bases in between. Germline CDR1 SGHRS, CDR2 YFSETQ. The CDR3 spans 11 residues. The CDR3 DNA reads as TGCGCCAGCAGCTTGAGCCACTATGAGTTCTTC. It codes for CASSLSHYEFF.

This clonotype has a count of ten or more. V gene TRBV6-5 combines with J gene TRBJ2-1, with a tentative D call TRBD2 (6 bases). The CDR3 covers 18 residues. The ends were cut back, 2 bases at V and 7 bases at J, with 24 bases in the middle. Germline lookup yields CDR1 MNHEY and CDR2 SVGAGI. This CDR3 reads CASSYTRWRDPLLNEQFF. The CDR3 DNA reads TGTGCCAGCAGTTACACGAGGTGGCGGGACCCACTGCTTAATGAGCAGTTCTTC.

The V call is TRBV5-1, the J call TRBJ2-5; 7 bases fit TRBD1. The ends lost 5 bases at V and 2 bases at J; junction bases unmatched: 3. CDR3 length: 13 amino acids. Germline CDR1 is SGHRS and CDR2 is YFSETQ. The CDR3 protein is CASRDRWQETQYF. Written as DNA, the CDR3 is TGCGCCAGCAGGGACAGGTGGCAAGAGACCCAGTACTTC.

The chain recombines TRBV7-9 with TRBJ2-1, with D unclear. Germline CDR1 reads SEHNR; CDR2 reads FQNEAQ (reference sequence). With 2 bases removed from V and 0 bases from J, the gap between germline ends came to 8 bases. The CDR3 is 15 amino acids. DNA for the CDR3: TGTGCCAGCAGCTTACGAAGCTACTCCTACAATGAGCAGTTCTTC. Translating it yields CASSLRSYSYNEQFF.

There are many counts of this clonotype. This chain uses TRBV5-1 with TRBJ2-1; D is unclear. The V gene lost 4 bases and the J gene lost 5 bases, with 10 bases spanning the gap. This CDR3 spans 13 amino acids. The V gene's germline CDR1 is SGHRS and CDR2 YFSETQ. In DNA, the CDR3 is TGCGCCAGCAGCCCCCTCTTCAACAATGAGCAGTTCTTC. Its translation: CASSPLFNNEQFF.

The CDR3: CSAPLSSSGNTIYF. CDR3 bases: TGCAGTGCTCCTTTGTCATCCTCTGGAAACACCATATATTTT. This sequence joins TRBV20-1 and TRBJ1-3; D unresolved. The V end was cut by 5 bases, the J end by 0 bases, with 11 bases between. Per the germline V gene, CDR1 is DFQATT and CDR2 is SNEGSKA (reference sequence). The CDR3 has 14 residues.

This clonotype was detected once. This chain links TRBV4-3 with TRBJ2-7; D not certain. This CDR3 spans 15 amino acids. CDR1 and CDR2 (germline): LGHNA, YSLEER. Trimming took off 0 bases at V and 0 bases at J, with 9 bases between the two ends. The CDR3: CASSQDNSRSYEQYF. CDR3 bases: TGCGCCAGCAGCCAAGATAACAGCCGCTCCTACGAGCAGTACTTC.

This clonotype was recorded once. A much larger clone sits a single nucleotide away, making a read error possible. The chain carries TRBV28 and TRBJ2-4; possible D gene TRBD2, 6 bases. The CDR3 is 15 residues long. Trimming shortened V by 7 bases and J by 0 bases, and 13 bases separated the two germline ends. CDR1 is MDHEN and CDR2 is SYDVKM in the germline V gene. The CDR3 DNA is TGTGCCAGCAAACGCGGGGCCCTAGCCAAAAACATTCAGTACTTC. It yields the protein CASKRGALAKNIQYF.

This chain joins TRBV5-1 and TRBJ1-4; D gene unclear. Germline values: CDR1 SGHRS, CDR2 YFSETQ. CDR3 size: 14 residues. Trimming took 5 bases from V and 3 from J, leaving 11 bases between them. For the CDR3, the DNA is TGCGCCAGCAGGGGTCCCGGTTCTAATGAAAAACTGTTTTTT. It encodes CASRGPGSNEKLFF.

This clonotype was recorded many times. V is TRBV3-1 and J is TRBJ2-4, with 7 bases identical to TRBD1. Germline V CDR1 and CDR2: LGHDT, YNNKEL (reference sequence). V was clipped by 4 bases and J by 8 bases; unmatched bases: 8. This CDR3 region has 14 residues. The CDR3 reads CASSLQTGRDIQYF. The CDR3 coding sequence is TGTGCCAGCAGCCTCCAGACAGGGCGGGACATTCAGTACTTC. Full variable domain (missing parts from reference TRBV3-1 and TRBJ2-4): DTAVSQTPKYLVTQMGNDKSIKCEQNLGHDTMYWYKQDSKKFLKIMFSYNNKELIINETVPNRFSPKSPDKAHLNLHINSLELGDSAVYFCASSLQTGRDIQYFGAGTRLSVL.

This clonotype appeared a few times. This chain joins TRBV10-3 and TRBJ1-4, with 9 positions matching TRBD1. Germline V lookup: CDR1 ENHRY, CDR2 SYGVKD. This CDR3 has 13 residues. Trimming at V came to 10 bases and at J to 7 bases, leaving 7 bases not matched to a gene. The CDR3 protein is CATTGTGSEKLFF. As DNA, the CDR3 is TGTGCCACGACCGGGACAGGGAGTGAAAAACTGTTTTTT.

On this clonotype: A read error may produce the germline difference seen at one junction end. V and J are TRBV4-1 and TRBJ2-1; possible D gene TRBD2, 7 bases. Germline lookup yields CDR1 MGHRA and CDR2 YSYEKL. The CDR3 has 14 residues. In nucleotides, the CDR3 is TGCGCCTGCAGCCAAGATGGGGGGGCCGGCGAGCAGTTCTTC. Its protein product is CACSQDGGAGEQFF.

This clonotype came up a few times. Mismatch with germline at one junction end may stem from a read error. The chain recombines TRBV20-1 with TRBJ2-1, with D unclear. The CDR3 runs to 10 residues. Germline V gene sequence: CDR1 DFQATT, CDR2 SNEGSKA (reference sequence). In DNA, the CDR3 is TGTGGAGTGGGCATAGATGAGCAGTTCTTC. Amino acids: CGVGIDEQFF.

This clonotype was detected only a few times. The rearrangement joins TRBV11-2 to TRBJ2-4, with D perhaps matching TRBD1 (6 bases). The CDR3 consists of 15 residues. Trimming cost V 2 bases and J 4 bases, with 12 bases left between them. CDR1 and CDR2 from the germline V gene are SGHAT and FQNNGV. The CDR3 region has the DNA TGTGCCAGCAGCTTAACCGGGACAAAAAAAAACATTCAGTACTTC. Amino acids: CASSLTGTKKNIQYF.

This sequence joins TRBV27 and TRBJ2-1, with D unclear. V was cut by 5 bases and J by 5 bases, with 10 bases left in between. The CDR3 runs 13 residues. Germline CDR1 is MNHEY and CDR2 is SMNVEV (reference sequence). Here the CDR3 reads CASSPRMDNEQFF. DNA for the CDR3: TGTGCCAGCAGTCCAAGGATGGACAATGAGCAGTTCTTC.

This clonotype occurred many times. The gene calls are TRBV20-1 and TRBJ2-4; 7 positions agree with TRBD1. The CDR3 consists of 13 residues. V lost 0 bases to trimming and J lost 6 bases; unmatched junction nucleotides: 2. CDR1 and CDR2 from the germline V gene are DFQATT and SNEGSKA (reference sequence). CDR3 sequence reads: CSAREQGRNIQYF. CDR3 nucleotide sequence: TGCAGTGCTAGAGAACAGGGGAGAAACATTCAGTACTTC.

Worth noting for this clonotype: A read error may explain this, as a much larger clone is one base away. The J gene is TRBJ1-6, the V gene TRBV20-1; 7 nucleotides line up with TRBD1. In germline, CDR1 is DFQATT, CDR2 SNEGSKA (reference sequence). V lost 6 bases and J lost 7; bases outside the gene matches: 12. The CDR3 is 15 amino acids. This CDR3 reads CSAIQGRNRNSPLHF. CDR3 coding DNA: TGCAGTGCGATACAGGGGAGGAACAGGAATTCACCCCTCCACTTT.

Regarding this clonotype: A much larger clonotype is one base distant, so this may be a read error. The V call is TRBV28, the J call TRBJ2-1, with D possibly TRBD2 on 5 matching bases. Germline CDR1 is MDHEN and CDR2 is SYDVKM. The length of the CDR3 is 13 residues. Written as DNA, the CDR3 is TGTGCCAGCAAACGGGGATGGAGCGATGAGCGGTTCTTC. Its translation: CASKRGWSDERFF.

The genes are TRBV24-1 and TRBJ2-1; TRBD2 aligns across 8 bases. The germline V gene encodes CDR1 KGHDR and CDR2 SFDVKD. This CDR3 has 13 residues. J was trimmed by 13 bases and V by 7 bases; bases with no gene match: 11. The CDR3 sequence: CATRSASGGQQFF. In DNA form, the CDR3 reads TGTGCCACCAGGTCGGCGAGCGGGGGCCAACAGTTCTTC.

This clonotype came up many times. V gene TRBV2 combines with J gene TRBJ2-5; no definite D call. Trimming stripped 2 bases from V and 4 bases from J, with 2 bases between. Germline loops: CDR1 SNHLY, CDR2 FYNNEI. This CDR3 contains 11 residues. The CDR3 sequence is CASSELETQYF. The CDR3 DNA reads TGTGCCAGCAGTGAACTAGAGACCCAGTACTTC. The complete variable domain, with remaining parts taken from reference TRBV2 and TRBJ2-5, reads EPEVTQTPSHQVTQMGQEVILRCVPISNHLYFYWYRQILGQKVEFLVSFYNNEISEKSEIFDDQFSVERPDGSNFTLKIRSTKLEDSAMYFCASSELETQYFGPGTRLLVL.